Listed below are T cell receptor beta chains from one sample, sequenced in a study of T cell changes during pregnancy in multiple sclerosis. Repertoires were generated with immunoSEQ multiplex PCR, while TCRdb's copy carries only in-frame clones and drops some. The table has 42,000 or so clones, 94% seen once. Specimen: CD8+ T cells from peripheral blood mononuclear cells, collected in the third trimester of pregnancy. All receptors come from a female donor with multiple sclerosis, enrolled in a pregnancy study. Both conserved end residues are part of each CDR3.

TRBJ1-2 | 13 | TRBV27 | CASTTSTVDGYTF
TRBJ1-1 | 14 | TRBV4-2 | CASSQSGANTEAFF
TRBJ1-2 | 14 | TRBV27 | CASSLYPENYGYTF
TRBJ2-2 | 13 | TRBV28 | CASSLRTGGELFF
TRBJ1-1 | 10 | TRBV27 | CASRGGSAFF
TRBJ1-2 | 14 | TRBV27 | CASSLQGGSLGYTF
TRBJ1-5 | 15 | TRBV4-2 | CASSQEFRAGQPQHF
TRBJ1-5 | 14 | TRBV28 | CASSLTGYNQPQHF
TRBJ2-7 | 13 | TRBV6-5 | CASSYTRSGEQYF
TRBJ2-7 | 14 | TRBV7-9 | CASSTGRNPYEQYF
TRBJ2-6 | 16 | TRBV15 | CATRRAPGSGANVLTF
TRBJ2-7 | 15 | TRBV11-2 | CASSLGLAATYEQYF
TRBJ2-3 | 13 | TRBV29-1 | CSVDPVGPDTQYF
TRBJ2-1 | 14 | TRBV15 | CATQDSGGYNEQFF
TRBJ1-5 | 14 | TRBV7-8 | CASSSRQATQPQHF
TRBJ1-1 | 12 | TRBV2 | CARKDYDTEAFF
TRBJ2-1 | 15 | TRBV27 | CASSYEPGLVNEQFF
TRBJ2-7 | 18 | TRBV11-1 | CASTPELSLRGRLNEQYF
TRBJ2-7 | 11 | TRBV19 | CASSSSGEQYF
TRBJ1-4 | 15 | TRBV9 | CASSVDGALPGKLFF
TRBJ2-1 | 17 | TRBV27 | CASSLGAQRGYYNEQFF
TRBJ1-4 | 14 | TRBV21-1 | CASRRTGLNEKLFF
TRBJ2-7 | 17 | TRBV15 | CATSRDRPGTGVYEQYF
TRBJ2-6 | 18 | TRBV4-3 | CASSQDSFPSSGANVLTF
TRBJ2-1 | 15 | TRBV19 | CASSIQGVSYNEQFF
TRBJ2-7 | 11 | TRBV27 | CASGEAYEQYF
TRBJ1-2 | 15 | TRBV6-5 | CASSRMGQGYYGYTF
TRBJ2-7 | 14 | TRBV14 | CASSQALRVYEQYF
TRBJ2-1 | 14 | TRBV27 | CASSLSRGLNEQFF
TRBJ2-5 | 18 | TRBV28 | CASSFRTEPGLRQETQYF
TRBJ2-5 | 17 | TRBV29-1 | CSVESSGSPLSPETQYF
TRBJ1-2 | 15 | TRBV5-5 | CASSQNRALGYGYTF
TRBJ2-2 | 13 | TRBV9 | CASSFDLSGELFF
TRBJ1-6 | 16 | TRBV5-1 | CASSLEPQGYNSPLHF
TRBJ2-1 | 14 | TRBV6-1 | CASRPAGGYNEQFF
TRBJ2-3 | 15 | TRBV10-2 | CASSESPTIGDTQYF
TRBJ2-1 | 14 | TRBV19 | CASSGGLDYNEQFF
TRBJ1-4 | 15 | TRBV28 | CASSSHRFTNEKLFF
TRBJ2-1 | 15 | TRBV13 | CASSLGTGVRNEQFF
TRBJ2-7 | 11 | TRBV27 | CASSFGYEQYF
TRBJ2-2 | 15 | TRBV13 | CASSNSGGATGELFF
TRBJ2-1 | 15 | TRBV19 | CASSRDTGSYNEQFF
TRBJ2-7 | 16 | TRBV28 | CATAEGTSGRFHEQYF
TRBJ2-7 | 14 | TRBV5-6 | CASSLGLTTYEQYF
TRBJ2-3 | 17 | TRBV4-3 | CASSPRESTPSADTQYF
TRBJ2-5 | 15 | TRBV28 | CASSLSQGAKVTQYF
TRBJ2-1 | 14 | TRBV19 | CASSIGQGDNEQFF
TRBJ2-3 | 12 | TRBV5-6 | CASSPGGRTQYF
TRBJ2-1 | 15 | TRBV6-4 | CASSKLAGANNEQFF
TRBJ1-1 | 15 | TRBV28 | CASSDKRGWDTEAFF
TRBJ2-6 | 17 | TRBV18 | CAGVGGGQGSGANVLTF
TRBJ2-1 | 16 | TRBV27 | CASSVDRGYRDDEQFF
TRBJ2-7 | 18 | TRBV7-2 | CASSLDGLAGRLAAEQYF